Below are 9 T cell receptor beta chains sequenced from a single sample in a study of Graves' ophthalmopathy and Graves' hyperthyroidism. Using RNA transcripts, the TCR beta CDR3 regions were amplified. First-round RT-PCR used HTBI primers; second-round multiplex PCR followed. TCRdb passed the multiplex PCR reads through MiXCR, listing each CDR3 protein once. The sample yields some 750,000 distinct CDR3 sequences, 35% to 50% seen once. Sequencing was performed on peripheral blood. All receptors come from an adult man with Graves' ophthalmopathy.

This clonotype was recorded many times. This sequence joins TRBV2 and TRBJ2-5; 9 bases fit TRBD2. The germline V gene has CDR1 SNHLY and CDR2 FYNNEI. The CDR3 is 15 amino acids. J lost 5 bases, V lost 5 bases, and 9 bases had no gene match. The CDR3 nucleotides read TGTGCCAGCAGTCGACTAGCGGAGAGGGGGGAGACCCAGTACTTC. This gives the protein CASSRLAERGETQYF.

The sample holds many counts of this clonotype. This chain links TRBV13 with TRBJ2-7; 7 bases fit TRBD2. With 6 bases clipped from V and 1 base from J, the junction kept 9 bases outside the gene matches. The CDR3 consists of 15 residues. Germline V gene lookup returns CDR1 PRHDT and CDR2 FYEKMQ (reference sequence). CDR3: CASSPTGGSSYEQYF. CDR3 coding DNA: TGTGCCAGCAGTCCCACCGGCGGGAGTTCCTACGAGCAGTACTTC.

In this sample, this clonotype turned up many times. The chain combines TRBV15 with TRBJ1-1; D not certain. V dropped 0 bases and J dropped 10 bases, with 15 bases sitting between them. The length of the CDR3 is 14 residues. Germline values: CDR1 LNHNV, CDR2 YYDKDF (reference sequence). The CDR3 coding sequence is TGTGCCACCAGCAGAGATTCGGCAGCAGGTACAGCTTTCTTT. Its translation is CATSRDSAAGTAFF.

The V and J genes are TRBV11-1 and TRBJ1-1, with 8 bases lining up with TRBD1. Trimming at V came to 4 bases and at J to 5 bases, leaving 21 bases not matched to a gene. The CDR3 spans 19 residues. In germline, CDR1 is SGHAT, CDR2 FQDESV (reference sequence). CDR3 amino acids: CASSSSTEVAGGGGTEAFF. CDR3 nucleotides: TGTGCCAGCAGCTCGTCTACCGAGGTGGCAGGGGGCGGTGGGACTGAAGCTTTCTTT.

The chain combines TRBV9 with TRBJ2-5; 7 nucleotides match TRBD2. The CDR3 spans 14 residues. Germline-derived CDR1 and CDR2 are SGDLS and YYNGEE. The ends lost 0 bases at V and 5 bases at J; junction bases unmatched: 4. Written as DNA, the CDR3 is TGTGCCAGCAGCGTAGGGACTAGGGCCGAGACCCAGTACTTC. Translating gives CASSVGTRAETQYF.

The chain uses TRBV5-8 and TRBJ2-7; D might be TRBD1 (6 bases). CDR1 SGHTS and CDR2 YDEGEE come from the germline V gene. This CDR3 spans 15 amino acids. V was cut by 0 bases and J by 0 bases, with 10 bases left in between. The CDR3 DNA reads as TGTGCCAGCAGCTTGGCCTCGGACAGCTCCTACGAGCAGTACTTC. This translates into CASSLASDSSYEQYF.

This clonotype was found many times. The CDR3 DNA reads TGTGCCAGCAGCAGGACAGGGGAATCACCCCTCCACTTT. It specifies CASSRTGESPLHF. This chain uses TRBV7-9 with TRBJ1-6; 9 bases are shared with TRBD1. Trimming at V came to 5 bases and at J to 10 bases, leaving 3 bases not matched to a gene. This CDR3 region has 13 residues. Germline-derived CDR1 and CDR2 are SEHNR and FQNEAQ (reference sequence).

This clonotype was recorded only once. J is TRBJ2-5 and V is TRBV2; D is perhaps TRBD1 or TRBD2 (5 bases each). CDR1 is SNHLY, CDR2 FYNNEI, per germline. Trimming removed 8 bases from V and 5 bases from J, with 12 bases in between. The CDR3 sequence is 12 residues long. The CDR3 is CASSWGMETQYF. CDR3 nucleotide sequence: TGTGCCAGCTCATGGGGGATGGAGACCCAGTACTTC. Variable domain in full (rest from reference TRBV2 and TRBJ2-5): EPEVTQTPSHQVTQMGQEVILRCVPISNHLYFYWYRQILGQKVEFLVSFYNNEISEKSEIFDDQFSVERPDGSNFTLKIRSTKLEDSAMYFCASSWGMETQYFGPGTRLLVL.

This clonotype was recorded a few times. The CDR3 loop is CASSVDGYTEAFF. The CDR3 DNA sequence: TGTGCCAGCAGCGTAGACGGGTACACTGAAGCTTTCTTT. This sequence joins TRBV9 and TRBJ1-1, with D uncertain. The V end lost 0 bases, the J end lost 3 bases, and 6 bases lay between the germline ends. Germline loops: CDR1 SGDLS, CDR2 YYNGEE. This CDR3 comprises 13 residues. Complete variable domain (other parts from reference TRBV9 and TRBJ1-1): DSGVTQTPKHLITATGQRVTLRCSPRSGDLSVYWYQQSLDQGLQFLIQYYNGEERAKGNILERFSAQQFPDLHSELNLSSLELGDSALYFCASSVDGYTEAFFGQGTRLTVV.